Listed below are T cell receptor beta chains from one sample, sequenced in a study of control samples from healthy donors and cancer patients. TCRdb's copy holds only in-frame clones and misses some; the assay was immunoSEQ multiplex PCR. Of about 170,000 clones listed, around 92% are singletons. The specimen sequenced was blood. These receptors were collected from a woman younger than 45 in good health. Both conserved end residues are part of each CDR3. Each record gives: D gene, clone size, J gene, V gene, CDR3 protein, CDR3 DNA. The D gene is left open where the match is weak. A clone size is listed for some rows: how often the clone was seen (once, few, many), or a class if it is expanded.

TRBD1 | . | TRBJ2-7 | TRBV6-5 | CASSSDRGSYEQYF | TGTGCCAGCAGCTCCGACAGGGGGTCCTACGAGCAGTACTTC
TRBD2 | . | TRBJ2-3 | TRBV6-4 | CASSETSGRTDTQYF | TGTGCCAGCAGTGAGACTAGCGGACGCACAGATACGCAGTATTTT
TRBD2 | . | TRBJ2-3 | TRBV19 | CASSLRALAGADTQYF | TGTGCCAGTAGTCTCAGGGCGCTAGCGGGAGCAGATACGCAGTATTTT
. | . | TRBJ2-2 | TRBV5-3 | CARSLRGQNTGELFF | TGTGCCAGAAGCTTGCGGGGGCAAAACACCGGGGAGCTGTTTTTT
. | . | TRBJ2-7 | TRBV18 | CASSPNRNSYEQYF | TGTGCCAGCTCACCAAACCGAAACTCCTACGAGCAGTACTTC
TRBD1 | . | TRBJ2-1 | TRBV5-1 | CASRDRGQGEQFF | TGTGCCAGCAGGGACAGGGGGCAGGGCGAGCAGTTCTTC
TRBD2 | . | TRBJ2-5 | TRBV6-4 | CASSPSGGAVETQYF | TGTGCCAGCAGTCCCAGCGGGGGGGCCGTGGAGACCCAGTACTTC
. | . | TRBJ1-2 | TRBV28 | CASSLPGYGYTF | TGTGCCAGCAGTTTGCCAGGGTATGGCTACACCTTC
. | . | TRBJ2-4 | TRBV5-6 | CASSLGQSKNIQYF | TGTGCCAGCAGCTTGGGACAGAGCAAAAACATTCAGTACTTC
TRBD1 | . | TRBJ2-7 | TRBV20-1 | CSATQGAEQYF | TGCAGTGCTACACAGGGGGCCGAGCAGTACTTC
. | . | TRBJ2-1 | TRBV19 | CASSISGSYNEQFF | TGTGCCAGTAGTATCTCAGGCTCCTACAATGAGCAGTTCTTC
. | . | TRBJ1-3 | TRBV5-5 | CASSLRGAIPSGNTIYF | TGTGCCAGCAGCTTGAGAGGGGCCATCCCCTCTGGAAACACCATATATTTT
. | . | TRBJ1-6 | TRBV7-9 | CASSLGGGYNSPLHF | TGTGCCAGCAGCTTAGGGGGGGGGTATAATTCACCCCTCCACTTT
. | . | TRBJ1-5 | TRBV5-1 | CASSLGEGGQPQHF | TGCGCCAGCAGCTTGGGGGAGGGAGGTCAGCCCCAGCATTTT
TRBD1 | . | TRBJ2-7 | TRBV28 | CASADRAYEQYF | TGTGCCAGCGCGGACAGGGCCTACGAGCAGTACTTC
. | few | TRBJ2-7 | TRBV5-3 | CARSCRASYEQYF | TGTGCCAGAAGCTGTCGGGCCTCCTACGAGCAGTACTTC
TRBD1 | few | TRBJ2-5 | TRBV5-1 | CASSLWTGAQETQYF | TGCGCCAGCAGCTTATGGACAGGCGCCCAAGAGACCCAGTACTTC
. | . | TRBJ1-3 | TRBV21-1 | CASRDTIYF | TGTGCCAGCAGGGACACCATATATTTT
. | . | TRBJ2-7 | TRBV12-3/TRBV12-4 | CASSFGSSYEQYF | TGTGCCAGCAGTTTCGGGAGCTCCTACGAGCAGTACTTC
. | once | TRBJ2-7 | TRBV9 | CASSEEGDTSYEQYF | TGTGCCAGCAGCGAAGAAGGGGACACTTCCTACGAGCAGTACTTC